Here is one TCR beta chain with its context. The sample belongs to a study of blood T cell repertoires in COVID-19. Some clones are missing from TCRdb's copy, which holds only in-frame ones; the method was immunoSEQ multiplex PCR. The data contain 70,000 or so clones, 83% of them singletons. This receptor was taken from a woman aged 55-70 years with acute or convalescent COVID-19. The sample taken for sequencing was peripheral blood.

This chain's CDR3 is CASSIDLGPGEAFF. The CDR3 DNA follows: TGTGCCAGTAGTATAGATCTTGGGCCAGGAGAAGCTTTCTTT. The chain combines TRBV19 with TRBJ1-1; D remains unclear. CDR3 size: 14 residues. V dropped 0 bases and J dropped 8 bases, with 13 bases sitting between them. Germline lookup yields CDR1 LNHDA and CDR2 SQIVND (reference sequence).